The rows below give T cell receptor beta chains drawn from one sample of a study of response to subunit inactivated influenza vaccine. TCRdb reprocessed the RT-PCR reads via MiXCR and lists one record per CDR3 protein. The table includes around 650,000 distinct CDR3 sequences, about a sixth detected once. The sample here was PBMCs from blood, taken roughly 12 days after vaccination. The source of these receptors is a man in his forties or fifties who received an inactivated influenza vaccine. Each CDR3 is given with its conserved first and last residue. A D gene is named only where the DNA matches it firmly. A clone size is listed for some rows: how often the clone was seen (once, few, many), or a class if it is expanded.

j_call | d_call | clone_size | v_call | cdr3_aa | cdr3_nt
TRBJ2-2 | TRBD1 | few | TRBV5-1 | CASSRAGGRTGELFF | TGCGCCAGCAGCCGAGCAGGGGGACGGACCGGGGAGCTGTTTTTT
TRBJ2-1 | TRBD2 | . | TRBV12-3/TRBV12-4 | CASSLVLASGNEQFF | TGTGCCAGCAGTTTAGTTCTGGCTAGCGGGAATGAGCAGTTCTTC
TRBJ2-5 | . | . | TRBV15 | CATSRDRVKETQYF | TGTGCCACCAGCAGAGACAGGGTGAAAGAGACCCAGTACTTC
TRBJ1-2 | TRBD1 | few | TRBV4-3 | CASSQAGTGGSATYGYTF | TGCGCCAGCAGCCAAGCCGGGACAGGGGGATCAGCCACCTATGGCTACACCTTC
TRBJ2-6 | . | . | TRBV12-3/TRBV12-4 | CASSFLGSGANVLTF | TGTGCCAGCAGTTTTTTAGGGTCTGGGGCCAACGTCCTGACTTTC
TRBJ2-5 | . | . | TRBV5-1 | CASRLAETQYF | TGCGCCAGCAGATTGGCGGAGACCCAGTACTTC
TRBJ2-5 | . | . | TRBV9 | CASSRGEETQYF | TGTGCCTCAAGCAGGGGGGAGGAGACCCAGTACTTC
TRBJ1-1 | . | few | TRBV20-1 | CSATGGRVNTEAFF | TGCAGTGCTACCGGGGGCCGGGTAAACACTGAAGCTTTCTTT
TRBJ2-5 | TRBD1 | few | TRBV5-1 | CASSGDRQETQYF | TGCGCCAGCAGCGGGGACAGACAAGAGACCCAGTACTTC
TRBJ2-7 | . | many | TRBV5-1 | CASSLDSWYEQYF | TGCGCCAGCAGCTTGGACAGTTGGTACGAGCAGTACTTC
TRBJ2-7 | . | . | TRBV7-9 | CASSYPGRFYEQYF | TGTGCCAGCAGCTACCCCGGCAGATTTTACGAGCAGTACTTC
TRBJ1-4 | . | few | TRBV9 | CASSVGGAWTNEKLFF | TGTGCCAGCAGCGTAGGGGGAGCGTGGACTAATGAAAAACTGTTTTTT
TRBJ2-1 | TRBD2 | once | TRBV28 | CASRQTSGGANEQFF | TGTGCCAGCAGGCAAACTAGCGGGGGGGCCAATGAGCAGTTCTTC
TRBJ2-7 | TRBD1 | many | TRBV12-3/TRBV12-4 | CASRGQSYEQYF | TGTGCCAGCAGGGGACAGTCCTACGAGCAGTACTTC
TRBJ2-7 | . | . | TRBV28 | CASSLLSSFGSYEQYF | TGTGCCAGCAGTTTACTGTCTTCCTTTGGGTCCTACGAGCAGTACTTC
TRBJ2-5 | . | few | TRBV20-1 | CSARDPTLRQETQYF | TGCAGTGCTAGAGATCCCACACTCCGACAAGAGACCCAGTACTTC
TRBJ2-7 | . | few | TRBV21-1 | CASSKAASGSYEQYF | TGTGCCAGCAGCAAAGCTGCGAGCGGGAGTTATGAGCAGTACTTC
TRBJ2-7 | TRBD1 | . | TRBV20-1 | CSARGDTGAGEQYF | TGCAGTGCTAGGGGTGATACAGGGGCAGGGGAGCAGTACTTC